These 8 T cell receptor beta chains were all obtained from the same sample, sequenced in a study of early T cells in non-severe SARS-CoV-2 infection. TCRdb called the 5' RACE reads again in MiXCR, with one record for every CDR3 protein. The data hold approximately 84,000 distinct CDR3 sequences, with less than 15% observed a single time. What was sequenced was whole blood. These receptors were collected from an adult who was a healthcare worker with PCR-confirmed SARS-CoV-2 infection or an uninfected control (not recorded which).

This clonotype was detected ten times or more. The J gene is TRBJ2-1, the V gene TRBV9; D is uncertain. The germline V gene encodes CDR1 SGDLS and CDR2 YYNGEE. Trimming cost V 4 bases and J 0 bases, with 11 bases left between them. The CDR3 has 15 residues. The CDR3 is CASSPHLSSYNEQFF. DNA for the CDR3: TGTGCCAGCAGCCCCCACCTCAGCTCCTACAATGAGCAGTTCTTC.

This clonotype was counted at least ten times. The chain carries TRBV27 and TRBJ1-2; a weak D match, TRBD1 (5 bases). The CDR3 has 13 residues. The ends were cut back, 2 bases at V and 3 bases at J, with 7 bases in the middle. The V gene's germline CDR1 is MNHEY and CDR2 SMNVEV (reference sequence). The CDR3 DNA follows: TGTGCCAGCAGTTTAAGGGGTGACTATGGCTACACCTTC. Translation: CASSLRGDYGYTF.

The chain combines TRBV19 with TRBJ2-3; D is unclear. The germline V gene encodes CDR1 LNHDA and CDR2 SQIVND (reference sequence). The CDR3 extends over 11 amino acids. The V end was cut by 3 bases, the J end by 6 bases, with 4 bases between. The CDR3 region is CASSIRDTQYF. The CDR3 coding sequence is TGTGCCAGTAGTATCCGGGATACGCAGTATTTT.

This clonotype was seen a handful of times. V is TRBV5-5 and J is TRBJ2-4, with D unresolved. The V and J ends lost 4 bases and 4 bases respectively, with 12 bases between them. The CDR3 is 14 amino acids. The germline V gene has CDR1 SGHKS and CDR2 YYEKEE (reference sequence). The DNA for the CDR3 is TGTGCCAGCAGCCCCTTCTCAGGAAAAAACATTCAGTACTTC. Residues: CASSPFSGKNIQYF.

The rearrangement joins TRBV20-1 to TRBJ2-1; D not resolved. V lost 4 bases and J lost 0, with 16 bases in between. Germline loops: CDR1 DFQATT, CDR2 SNEGSKA (reference sequence). This CDR3 is 16 amino acids long. CDR3 in amino acids: CSATLSLPSSYNEQFF. Here the CDR3 DNA reads TGCAGTGCTACTCTGTCCCTCCCTAGCTCCTACAATGAGCAGTTCTTC.

This clonotype was counted a few times. The chain uses TRBV7-9 and TRBJ2-3; 9 nucleotides align to TRBD2. V lost 2 bases and J lost 2; bases outside the gene matches: 11. CDR1 and CDR2 from the germline V gene are SEHNR and FQNEAQ (reference sequence). The CDR3 is 18 residues long. This chain's CDR3 is CASSLKPGGRDHTDTQYF. In DNA form, the CDR3 reads TGTGCCAGCAGCTTAAAGCCTGGCGGGAGGGACCACACAGATACGCAGTATTTT.

In the case of this clonotype: A much larger clonotype is one base distant, so this may be a read error. The CDR3 spells CGATRLGNQPQHF. The CDR3 bases are TGCGGTGCTACTAGACTAGGCAATCAGCCCCAGCATTTT. The chain combines TRBV20-1 with TRBJ1-5; D unclear. The CDR3 is 13 amino acids. Looked up from germline, CDR1 is DFQATT and CDR2 is SNEGSKA (reference sequence).

This clonotype showed up many times. CDR3 residues: CASSFGLAGDNEQFF. The CDR3 DNA sequence: TGTGCCAGCTCGTTCGGACTAGCGGGAGATAATGAGCAGTTCTTC. The rearrangement uses TRBV18 and TRBJ2-1, with TRBD2 matching 13 bases. V lost 6 bases to trimming and J lost 7 bases; unmatched junction nucleotides: 6. The CDR3 sequence is 15 residues long. Germline CDR1 KGHSH, CDR2 LQKENI.